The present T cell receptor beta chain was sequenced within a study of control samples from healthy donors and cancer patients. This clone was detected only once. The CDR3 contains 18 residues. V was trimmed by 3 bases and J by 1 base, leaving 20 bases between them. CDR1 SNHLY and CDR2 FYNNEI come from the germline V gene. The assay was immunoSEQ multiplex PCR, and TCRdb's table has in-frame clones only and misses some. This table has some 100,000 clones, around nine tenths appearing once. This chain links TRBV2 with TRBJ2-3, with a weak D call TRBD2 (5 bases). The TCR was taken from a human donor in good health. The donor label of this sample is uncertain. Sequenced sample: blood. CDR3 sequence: CASSEGYSGTHRTDTQYF. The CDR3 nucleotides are TGTGCCAGCAGTGAGGGGTACAGCGGAACGCACCGCACAGATACGCAGTATTTT.